The 27 T cell receptor beta chains reported below all come from one sample, sequenced in a study of radiotherapy plus CTLA-4 blockade in lung cancer. Some clones are missing from TCRdb's copy, which holds only in-frame ones; the method was immunoSEQ multiplex PCR. The sample includes 56,000 or so clones, roughly 80% of them seen just once. Material: peripheral blood, obtained from a patient treated with radiotherapy plus ipilimumab. The receptors here all came from a human donor with non-small cell lung cancer who had a complete response to radiotherapy plus ipilimumab.

The CDR3 sequence: CATQQVSGNTIYF. The DNA of the CDR3 is TGTGCCACACAACAGGTATCTGGAAACACCATATATTTT. The chain combines TRBV19 with TRBJ1-3, with D perhaps matching TRBD1 (5 bases). Germline V gene lookup returns CDR1 LNHDA and CDR2 SQIVND (reference sequence). This CDR3 region has 13 residues. V lost 10 bases to trimming and J lost 1 base, with 11 bases between them.

Details on this clone: One end of the junction is discordant with germline, which a read error may explain. The chain uses TRBV19 and TRBJ2-1; maybe TRBD1 (6 bases). The germline V gene has CDR1 LNHDA and CDR2 SQIVND (reference sequence). The CDR3 loop spans 16 amino acids. In nucleotides, the CDR3 is TGTGCCACTAGTCGATACGAGCCAGGGGACTACAATGAGCAGTTCTTC. This encodes CATSRYEPGDYNEQFF. Full variable domain (missing parts from reference TRBV19 and TRBJ2-1): DGGITQSPKYLFRKEGQNVTLSCEQNLNHDAMYWYRQDPGQGLRLIYYSQIVNDFQKGDIAEGYSVSREKKESFPLTVTSAQKNPTAFYLCATSRYEPGDYNEQFFGPGTRLTVL.

This chain joins TRBV29-1 and TRBJ2-1; weak D call: TRBD1 (6 bases). V was pared by 3 bases and J by 6 bases, with 12 bases between. This CDR3 contains 13 residues. The germline V gene encodes CDR1 SQVTM and CDR2 ANQGSEA. The CDR3 sequence: CSVEGARGNEQFF. CDR3 bases: TGCAGCGTTGAGGGGGCGAGAGGCAATGAGCAGTTCTTC.

The table lists this clone with a count of one. The V call is TRBV10-3, the J call TRBJ1-2; maybe TRBD1 (5 bases). The V end lost 5 bases, the J end lost 2 bases, and 9 bases lay between the germline ends. The germline V gene has CDR1 ENHRY and CDR2 SYGVKD. The CDR3 runs 13 residues. The CDR3: CAISIQENYGYTF. CDR3 DNA sequence: TGTGCCATCAGTATACAGGAAAACTATGGCTACACCTTC.

This clone was picked up a small number of times. This chain uses TRBV15 with TRBJ2-4, with a weak D call TRBD1 (5 bases). CDR3 size: 15 residues. Germline V gene data show CDR1 as LNHNV and CDR2 as YYDKDF (reference sequence). Trimming took off 3 bases at V and 3 bases at J, with 12 bases between the two ends. CDR3 nucleotides: TGTGCCACCAGCAGCGAACAGGCGAACAAAAACATTCAGTACTTC. It encodes CATSSEQANKNIQYF. Combining the CDR3 with reference TRBV15 and TRBJ2-4 gives the whole variable domain DAMVIQNPRYQVTQFGKPVTLSCSQTLNHNVMYWYQQKSSQAPKLLFHYYDKDFNNEADTPDNFQSRRPNTSFCFLDIRSPGLGDTAMYLCATSSEQANKNIQYFGAGTRLSVL.

The sample holds one count of this clone. DNA for the CDR3: TGTGCCAGTAGTATAGGTCATTTTGATGGCTACACCTTC. Translating it yields CASSIGHFDGYTF. The V call is TRBV19, the J call TRBJ1-2; D unresolved. The CDR3 has 13 residues. Trimming cost V 1 base and J 6 bases, with 9 bases left between them. Germline CDR1 reads LNHDA; CDR2 reads SQIVND (reference sequence).

Only a few counts were recorded for this clone. The chain recombines TRBV27 with TRBJ1-2; 8 nucleotides match TRBD1. The CDR3 is 13 residues long. J gave up 8 bases and V 3 bases, and 5 bases lay outside the gene matches. Germline CDR1 is MNHEY and CDR2 is SMNVEV (reference sequence). CDR3 in amino acids: CASSFRDRRGYTF. For the CDR3, the DNA is TGTGCCAGCAGTTTCCGGGACAGGAGGGGCTACACCTTC.

This clone was found a few times. In nucleotides, the CDR3 is TGTGCCAGCAGCTTTCAAAACACGAATCAGCCCCAGCATTTT. Translation: CASSFQNTNQPQHF. This chain links TRBV5-6 with TRBJ1-5; D remains ambiguous. Trimming took off 2 bases at V and 4 bases at J, with 10 bases between the two ends. CDR3 length: 14 residues. The V gene's germline CDR1 is SGHDT and CDR2 YYEEEE.

The chain joins TRBV2 to TRBJ1-4; TRBD1 matches 9 bases. CDR1 is SNHLY and CDR2 is FYNNEI in the germline V gene. The CDR3 has 15 residues. Trimming cost V 9 bases and J 7 bases; bases outside gene matches: 12. The chain's CDR3 is CASTGTGNVAEKLFF. Here the CDR3 DNA reads TGTGCCAGTACCGGGACAGGGAACGTCGCTGAAAAACTGTTTTTT.

This chain joins TRBV5-6 and TRBJ2-3; maybe TRBD1 (5 bases). Trimming removed 4 bases at V and 0 bases at J, with 12 bases between. This CDR3 has 15 residues. CDR1 is SGHDT and CDR2 is YYEEEE in the germline V gene. The CDR3 loop reads CASSPQGSSTDTQYF. The CDR3 DNA sequence: TGTGCCAGCAGCCCCCAGGGCAGCAGCACAGATACGCAGTATTTT. The whole variable domain, filled in from reference TRBV5-6 and TRBJ2-3, reads DAGVTQSPTHLIKTRGQQVTLRCSPKSGHDTVSWYQQALGQGPQFIFQYYEEEERQRGNFPDRFSGHQFPNYSSELNVNALLLGDSALYLCASSPQGSSTDTQYFGPGTRLTVL.

The chain uses TRBV27 and TRBJ1-1; D gene uncertain. Germline values: CDR1 MNHEY, CDR2 SMNVEV (reference sequence). Trimming removed 4 bases at V and 3 bases at J, with 15 bases between. This CDR3 has 15 residues. CDR3 coding DNA: TGTGCCAGCAGTTCGACACTCTTCACCCACACTGAAGCTTTCTTT. Protein sequence: CASSSTLFTHTEAFF.

The chain recombines TRBV30 with TRBJ1-2; 7 bases agree with TRBD1. The CDR3 has 14 residues. V shed 1 base and J 8 bases; nucleotides not matched to a gene: 10. The V gene's germline CDR1 is GTSNPN and CDR2 SVGIG (reference sequence). The CDR3 DNA sequence: TGTGCCTGGAGTGACCTACAGGGGAAGAGGGGCTACACCTTC. Residues: CAWSDLQGKRGYTF.

The sample holds a few counts of this clone. The rearrangement links TRBV19 to TRBJ1-3; the D is unclear. CDR1 LNHDA and CDR2 SQIVND come from the germline V gene (reference sequence). The CDR3 runs to 16 residues. Trimming left V 6 bases short and J 0 bases short, with 15 bases between. Here the CDR3 reads CASSPRVIFSGNTIYF. The CDR3 DNA follows: TGTGCCAGTAGCCCCCGCGTGATCTTCTCTGGAAACACCATATATTTT.

V gene TRBV5-6 combines with J gene TRBJ1-2; weak D call: TRBD1 (5 bases). Germline assignment: CDR1 SGHDT and CDR2 YYEEEE. The CDR3 runs to 15 residues. Deletions cut 6 bases from V and 5 bases from J, with 20 bases between. CDR3: CASTANAGGMYGYTF. As DNA, the CDR3 is TGTGCCAGCACCGCCAACGCGGGGGGGATGTATGGCTACACCTTC. Based on the CDR3 plus reference TRBV5-6 and TRBJ1-2, the full variable domain is DAGVTQSPTHLIKTRGQQVTLRCSPKSGHDTVSWYQQALGQGPQFIFQYYEEEERQRGNFPDRFSGHQFPNYSSELNVNALLLGDSALYLCASTANAGGMYGYTFGSGTRLTVV.

The chain combines TRBV29-1 with TRBJ2-7, with D possibly matching TRBD1 (6 bases). Trimming left V 1 base short and J 5 bases short, with 9 bases between. The CDR3 covers 12 residues. Looked up from germline, CDR1 is SQVTM and CDR2 is ANQGSEA. CDR3 sequence (DNA): TGCAGCGTTGAAGGGGACACCAACGAGCAGTACTTC. It encodes CSVEGDTNEQYF.

A single count supports this clone. V gene TRBV7-8 combines with J gene TRBJ1-2, with D unclear. This CDR3 comprises 15 residues. V lost 2 bases, J lost 5 bases, and 15 bases lay in between. Germline assignment: CDR1 SGHVS and CDR2 FQNEAQ. CDR3 amino acids: CASSLLHISSYGYTF. The CDR3 region has the DNA TGTGCCAGCAGCTTATTACACATATCCTCATATGGCTACACCTTC.

The rearrangement links TRBV6-5 to TRBJ1-5, with D tentatively TRBD1 (5 bases). The CDR3 covers 14 residues. Germline V CDR1 and CDR2: MNHEY, SVGAGI. The germline V and J ends were trimmed by 3 bases and 6 bases, with 12 bases remaining between them. The DNA of the CDR3 is TGTGCCAGCAGTTATGGAGGGGAGGGTCAGCCCCAGCATTTT. This codes for CASSYGGEGQPQHF.

In its sample, this clone was seen a few times. The chain employs TRBV5-3 and TRBJ2-2; TRBD2 agrees at 11 bases. TRBV5-3 has ORF status, its function being uncertain. The CDR3 loop spans 16 amino acids. Trimming took 1 base from V and 6 from J; bases not matched to a gene: 5. CDR3 amino acids: CARSLLVAGGPGELFF. CDR3 DNA sequence: TGTGCCAGAAGCTTGTTGGTAGCGGGAGGGCCCGGGGAGCTGTTTTTT.

The chain is built from TRBV12-5 and TRBJ2-3; D gene unclear. Trimming removed 9 bases at V and 1 base at J, with 8 bases between. The germline V gene has CDR1 LGHNT and CDR2 FRNRAP. The CDR3 consists of 12 residues. CDR3 nucleotides: TGTGCTAGCTCCCCCGGCACAGATACGCAGTATTTT. Translated: CASSPGTDTQYF.

The genes are TRBV9 and TRBJ2-3; the match to TRBD2 covers 7 bases. This CDR3 contains 14 residues. V shed 1 base and J 3 bases; nucleotides not matched to a gene: 2. Per the germline V gene, CDR1 is SGDLS and CDR2 is YYNGEE. CDR3 coding DNA: TGTGCCAGCAGCGTAAGCGGGGTGACAGATACGCAGTATTTT. It specifies CASSVSGVTDTQYF.

The chain links TRBV19 to TRBJ1-2; 10 bases line up with TRBD1. CDR1 and CDR2 from the germline V gene are LNHDA and SQIVND (reference sequence). After removal of 9 bases from V and 6 bases from J, the junction contained 7 bases not matched to a gene. CDR3 length: 13 residues. This CDR3 reads CASRPGQGDGYTF. CDR3 coding DNA: TGTGCCAGCAGACCCGGACAGGGGGATGGCTACACCTTC.

The chain carries TRBV4-1 and TRBJ2-7, with D uncertain. Germline CDR1 MGHRA, CDR2 YSYEKL. The ends were cut back, 0 bases at V and 6 bases at J, with 12 bases in the middle. There are 14 residues in the CDR3. The CDR3 DNA is TGCGCCAGCAGCCAAGATCTTGGCCTAGGCGAGCAGTACGTC. Residues: CASSQDLGLGEQYV.

The chain couples TRBV27 to TRBJ1-1; D unresolved. Trimming shortened V by 1 base and J by 0 bases, and 12 bases separated the two germline ends. The CDR3 extends over 16 amino acids. Germline V CDR1 and CDR2: MNHEY, SMNVEV (reference sequence). The CDR3 here is CASSLFFPGLNTEAFF. The CDR3 DNA is TGTGCCAGCAGTTTATTCTTTCCCGGGTTGAACACTGAAGCTTTCTTT.

The chain recombines TRBV7-2 with TRBJ1-2, with D perhaps TRBD1 (5 bases). Germline CDR1 reads SGHTA; CDR2 reads FQGNSA. Trimming removed 1 base at V and 7 bases at J, with 13 bases between. CDR3 length equals 14 residues. Here the CDR3 DNA reads TGTGCCAGCAGCTTAGGTCAGGGTTCCTCTGGCTACACCTTC. Its translation is CASSLGQGSSGYTF.

This clone appeared once. The genes are TRBV19 and TRBJ1-1; 9 nucleotides match TRBD1. Germline V lookup: CDR1 LNHDA, CDR2 SQIVND (reference sequence). Trimming removed 4 bases from V and 5 bases from J; junction bases left unmatched: 8. The CDR3 totals 15 residues. The CDR3 loop reads CASSTGRQGGTEAFF. The CDR3 DNA follows: TGTGCCAGTAGTACCGGCAGACAGGGGGGGACTGAAGCTTTCTTT.

This clone was detected once. V usage is TRBV7-2 and J usage is TRBJ2-3; D possibly corresponds to TRBD2 (5 bases). Germline lookup yields CDR1 SGHTA and CDR2 FQGNSA. The CDR3 runs to 13 residues. Trimming removed 2 bases at V and 3 bases at J, with 6 bases between. CDR3 region: CASSLRETDTQYF. CDR3 nucleotides: TGTGCCAGCAGCTTAAGGGAGACAGATACGCAGTATTTT.

The chain has TRBV6-5 and TRBJ1-2, with TRBD1 matching 8 bases. The junction had 2 bases not matched to a gene; V was cut back by 2 bases and J by 3 bases. Germline V CDR1 and CDR2: MNHEY, SVGAGI. The CDR3 length is 14 residues. DNA of the CDR3: TGTGCCAGCAGTTACACACAGGGGGACTATGGCTACACCTTC. Translating it yields CASSYTQGDYGYTF.